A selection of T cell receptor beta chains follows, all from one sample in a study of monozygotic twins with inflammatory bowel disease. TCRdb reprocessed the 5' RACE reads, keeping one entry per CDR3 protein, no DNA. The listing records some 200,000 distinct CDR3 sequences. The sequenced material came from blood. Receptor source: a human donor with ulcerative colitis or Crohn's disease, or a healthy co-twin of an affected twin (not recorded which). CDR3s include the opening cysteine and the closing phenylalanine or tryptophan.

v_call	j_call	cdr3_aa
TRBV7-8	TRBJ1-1	CASSGGQFNTEAFF
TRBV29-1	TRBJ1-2	CSVEQGQLLSNYGYTF
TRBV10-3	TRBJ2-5	CATSEVRGTETQYF
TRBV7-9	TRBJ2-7	CASSPVAGPYEQYF
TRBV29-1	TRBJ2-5	CSVVPISLAGQTQYF
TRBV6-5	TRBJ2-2	CASSYSQGTGELFF
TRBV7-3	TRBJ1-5	CVSSLIRTVDYSNQPQHF
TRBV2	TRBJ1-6	CASSGSYNSPLHF
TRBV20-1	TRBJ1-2	CSARLRGLPEGYYGYTF
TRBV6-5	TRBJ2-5	CASSWAQTQYF
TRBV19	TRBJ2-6	CASSISRHSGANVLTF
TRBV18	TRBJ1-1	CASSKESETFF
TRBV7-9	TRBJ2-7	CASSSSSGIYEQYF
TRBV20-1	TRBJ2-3	CSARTSGSFTDTQYF
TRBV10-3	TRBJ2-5	CAISQGETQYF
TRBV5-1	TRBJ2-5	CASSSTQGLKTQYF
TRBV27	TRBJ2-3	CASSPGRRLGDTQYF
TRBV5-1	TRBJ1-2	CASSSSPGQYDGYTF
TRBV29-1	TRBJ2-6	CSVAGGANVLTF
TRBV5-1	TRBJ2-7	CASSLGGAAYEQYF
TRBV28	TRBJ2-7	CASSPPGFGTYEQYF
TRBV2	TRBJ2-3	CASSEEVTDTQYF
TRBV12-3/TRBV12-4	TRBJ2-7	CASTSWDGEQYF
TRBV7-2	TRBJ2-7	CASRKTSGSYEQYF
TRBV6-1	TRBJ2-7	CASSEVPGGWSYEQYF
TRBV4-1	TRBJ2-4	CASSQGFRSGVAKNIQYF
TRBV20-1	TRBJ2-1	CSARILGSGGAHNEQFF
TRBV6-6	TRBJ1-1	CASNPGMNTEAFF
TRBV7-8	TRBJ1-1	CASHHSGENTEAFF
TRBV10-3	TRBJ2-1	CAISGTPVALSPFF
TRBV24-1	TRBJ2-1	CATSEGGLASSSYNEQFF
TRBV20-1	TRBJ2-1	CSDTPGLARPPSYNEQFF
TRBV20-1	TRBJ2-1	CSARRGDHVSYNEQFF
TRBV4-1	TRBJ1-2	CASSQYLGSNYGYTF
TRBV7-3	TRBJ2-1	CASSLMSAGLDNEQFF
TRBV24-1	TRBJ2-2	CATSDPGQANTGELFF
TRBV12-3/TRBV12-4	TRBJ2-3	CASRPRGKRPTDTQYF
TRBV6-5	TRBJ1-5	CASSYAAQTVNQPEHF
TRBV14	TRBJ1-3	CASSPSYSGNTIYF
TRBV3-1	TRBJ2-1	CASSRRGAGAYNEQFF
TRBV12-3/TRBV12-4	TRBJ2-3	CASSSPRDYRLGTDTQYF
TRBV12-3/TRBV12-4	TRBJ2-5	CASKPGVPQETQYF
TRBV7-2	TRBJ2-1	CASRIFVGNEQFF
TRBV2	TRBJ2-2	CASSGTVANTGELFF
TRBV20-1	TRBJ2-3	CSARAGQDTQYF
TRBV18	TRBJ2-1	CANSPIWGNEQFF
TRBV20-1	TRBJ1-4	CSARVSGGEEKLFF